The 32 T cell receptor beta chains presented below share a single source sample, sequenced in a study of blood T cells in healthy people across ages. With a J-beta primer mix and a sample-barcoded 5' primer, a second PCR ran about 7 to 12 cycles. Each CDR3 protein is one row after TCRdb ran MiXCR on the 5' RACE reads. The top ten hold 2.5% to 3.5% of the sample, which has more than 650,000 distinct CDR3 sequences, under 30% seen once. The sample was also linked to a second study, of T cells of mothers and their children.

The specimen sequenced was blood. These receptors were obtained from a boy younger than 18 in good health.

This clonotype has a count of ten or more. The rearrangement links TRBV12-3 or TRBV12-4 to TRBJ2-7; D is undetermined. The CDR3 runs to 12 residues. Trimming shortened V by 5 bases and J by 2 bases, and 7 bases separated the two germline ends. The CDR3 reads CASSTGPYEQYF. The CDR3 DNA sequence: TGTGCCAGCAGTACCGGACCCTACGAGCAGTACTTC.

With regard to this clonotype: Since a much larger clone is just one base distant, this may be a read error. The chain carries TRBV28 and TRBJ2-5; a weak D match, TRBD1 (6 bases). The CDR3 spans 14 residues. Germline V gene lookup returns CDR1 MDHEN and CDR2 SYDVKM. V lost 3 bases to trimming and J lost 0 bases, with 8 bases between them. The CDR3 DNA reads TGTGCCAGCAGTTTCGGACAGTACCAAGAGACCCAGTACTTC. It is translated as CASSFGQYQETQYF.

The gene calls are TRBV11-2 and TRBJ2-4, with 8 nucleotides matching TRBD1. This CDR3 has 15 amino acids. Germline-derived CDR1 and CDR2 are SGHAT and FQNNGV. Trimming took 6 bases from V and 9 from J; bases not matched to a gene: 13. The CDR3 nucleotides are TGTGCCAGCAGATCCCTGACCGGACAGGGTAGCATTCAGTACTTC. It codes for CASRSLTGQGSIQYF.

Notes on this clonotype: At one of its ends the junction is not consistent with the germline gene, which may arise from a read error. This chain uses TRBV10-1 with TRBJ2-7, with a possible D match to TRBD2 (6 bases). This CDR3 is 13 amino acids long. Germline CDR1 reads WNHNN; CDR2 reads SYGVQD (reference sequence). Here the CDR3 reads CASSESGGREQYF. The CDR3 DNA follows: TGCGCCAGTAGTGAGTCCGGGGGTCGCGAGCAGTACTTC.

The chain combines TRBV6-2 or TRBV6-3 with TRBJ2-5; 7 nucleotides align to TRBD2. The DNA end is more similar to TRBJ2-7, so the J call may be wrong. Germline V gives CDR1 MNHEY, CDR2 SVGEGT. This CDR3 has 15 residues. The CDR3 coding sequence is TGTGCCAGCACCGAAGGTGTCCGGGGGGACTACGAGCAGTACTTC. Its protein product is CASTEGVRGDYEQYF.

The V and J genes are TRBV7-2 and TRBJ2-7; a possible D gene is TRBD2 (5 bases). CDR3 length equals 14 residues. The germline V gene has CDR1 SGHTA and CDR2 FQGNSA. V lost 3 bases, J lost 5 bases, and 14 bases lay in between. Written as DNA, the CDR3 is TGTGCCAGCAGCTTCTCGGGGTCCAAGGACGAGCAGTACTTC. Its protein product is CASSFSGSKDEQYF.

V gene TRBV20-1 combines with J gene TRBJ1-5; TRBD1 agrees at 9 bases. Germline V gene sequence: CDR1 DFQATT, CDR2 SNEGSKA (reference sequence). The CDR3 extends over 14 amino acids. V was clipped by 6 bases and J by 4 bases; unmatched bases: 7. The chain's CDR3 is CSALGQGRNQPQHF. CDR3 sequence (DNA): TGCAGTGCACTGGGACAGGGCAGGAATCAGCCCCAGCATTTT.

V usage is TRBV6-2 or TRBV6-3 and J usage is TRBJ1-5, with TRBD1 matching 7 bases. V trimming: 0 bases; J trimming: 0 bases; junction bases outside the gene matches: 5. Germline V gene data show CDR1 as MNHEY and CDR2 as SVGEGT. The CDR3 is 17 residues long. The CDR3 DNA reads TGTGCCAGCAGTTACTCGGGGACAGCATATAGCAATCAGCCCCAGCATTTT. It codes for CASSYSGTAYSNQPQHF.

This sequence joins TRBV18 and TRBJ1-1; D gene ambiguous. The V and J ends lost 10 bases and 4 bases respectively, with 13 bases between them. This CDR3 contains 12 residues. The germline CDR1 and CDR2 sequences are KGHSH and LQKENI. CDR3 DNA sequence: TGTGCCACCATAGTTTTTTCCACTGAAGCTTTCTTT. Translating it yields CATIVFSTEAFF. The whole variable domain, remainder taken from reference TRBV18 and TRBJ1-1, is NAGVMQNPRHLVRRRGQEARLRCSPMKGHSHVYWYRQLPEEGLKFMVYLQKENIIDESGMPKERFSAEFPKEGPSILRIQQVVRGDSAAYFCATIVFSTEAFFGQGTRLTVV.

CDR3 loop: CASSILDKNTEAFF. The CDR3 nucleotides are TGTGCCAGCAGCATACTGGACAAGAACACTGAAGCTTTCTTT. V gene TRBV11-2 combines with J gene TRBJ1-1, with D possibly matching TRBD1 (5 bases). The CDR3 loop spans 14 amino acids. Trimming removed 5 bases at V and 1 base at J, with 11 bases between. CDR1 and CDR2 from the germline V gene are SGHAT and FQNNGV. Looking up the rest from reference TRBV11-2 and TRBJ1-1 gives the full variable domain: EAGVAQSPRYKIIEKRQSVAFWCNPISGHATLYWYQQILGQGPKLLIQFQNNGVVDDSQLPKDRFSAERLKGVDSTLKIQPAKLEDSAVYLCASSILDKNTEAFFGQGTRLTVV.

This clonotype has a handful of counts. The chain uses TRBV6-4 and TRBJ2-7; 11 bases fit TRBD2. V lost 0 bases and J lost 2; bases outside the gene matches: 15. CDR1 MRHNA and CDR2 SNTAGT come from the germline V gene. The CDR3 extends over 20 amino acids. CDR3 nucleotide sequence: TGTGCCAGCAGTGACTCGAAAGGGTTTTGGACTAGCGGGCGACCCTACGAGCAGTACTTC. Its protein is CASSDSKGFWTSGRPYEQYF.

The gene calls are TRBV7-9 and TRBJ1-4; no firm D call. This CDR3 is built from 12 residues. The germline V gene encodes CDR1 SEHNR and CDR2 FQNEAQ (reference sequence). V was cut by 2 bases and J by 7 bases, with 5 bases left in between. The CDR3 is CASSLIVEKLFF. The CDR3 coding sequence is TGTGCCAGCAGCTTAATAGTTGAAAAACTGTTTTTT.

This clonotype occurred a few times. The chain couples TRBV29-1 to TRBJ1-4; TRBD1 is a possible D gene (6 bases). The V end lost 0 bases, the J end lost 8 bases, and 13 bases lay between the germline ends. Germline V CDR1 and CDR2: SQVTM, ANQGSEA. The CDR3 runs to 14 residues. The CDR3 sequence is CSVEDGPQGEKLFF. The CDR3 DNA follows: TGCAGCGTTGAAGATGGCCCCCAGGGGGAAAAACTGTTTTTT.

This clonotype has only a few counts. The chain joins TRBV20-1 to TRBJ1-4, with TRBD1 identical over 10 bases. J was trimmed by 6 bases and V by 6 bases; bases with no gene match: 7. The CDR3 is 14 residues long. Germline loops: CDR1 DFQATT, CDR2 SNEGSKA (reference sequence). CDR3 amino acids: CSAGDRGRDEKLFF. For the CDR3, the DNA is TGCAGTGCGGGCGACAGGGGGCGCGATGAAAAACTGTTTTTT.

The gene calls are TRBV5-1 and TRBJ2-5; D possibly corresponds to TRBD2 (5 bases). V lost 1 base to trimming and J lost 3 bases, with 13 bases between them. The germline CDR1 and CDR2 sequences are SGHRS and YFSETQ. The CDR3 totals 15 residues. The CDR3 sequence: CASSLNPGSKETQYF. CDR3 nucleotides: TGCGCCAGCAGCTTGAATCCGGGATCCAAAGAGACCCAGTACTTC.

The sample holds a few counts of this clonotype. The CDR3 coding sequence is TGTGCCAGCAGCTTGGAGATAACGGGGGGCTATGGCTACACCTTC. Amino acids: CASSLEITGGYGYTF. V usage is TRBV5-5 and J usage is TRBJ1-2; the D gene is possibly TRBD1 (5 bases). The ends were cut back, 0 bases at V and 4 bases at J, with 13 bases in the middle. CDR3 length: 15 residues. Germline V gene sequence: CDR1 SGHKS, CDR2 YYEKEE (reference sequence).

The V call is TRBV29-1, the J call TRBJ1-2, with no clear D. This CDR3 has 14 residues. V shed 2 bases and J shed 3 bases, with 13 bases lying between them. Germline V gives CDR1 SQVTM, CDR2 ANQGSEA. The DNA for the CDR3 is TGCAGCGTTGAACCTAGGCTTGCGGACTATGGCTACACCTTC. Its translation: CSVEPRLADYGYTF.

The chain has TRBV7-9 and TRBJ1-5; 8 bases are shared with TRBD1. CDR3 length equals 16 residues. Germline trimming cut 0 bases from V and 3 bases from J; bases unmatched to any gene: 4. The germline V gene encodes CDR1 SEHNR and CDR2 FQNEAQ (reference sequence). DNA for the CDR3: TGTGCCAGCAGCTTAGCGGCAGGGGGCCACAATCAGCCCCAGCATTTT. It yields the protein CASSLAAGGHNQPQHF.

This CDR3 is CSVLQDINEKLFF. DNA for the CDR3: TGCAGCGTTCTACAGGATATTAATGAAAAACTGTTTTTT. This chain links TRBV29-1 with TRBJ1-4; maybe TRBD1 (5 bases). Germline V gene sequence: CDR1 SQVTM, CDR2 ANQGSEA. V lost 5 bases and J lost 4, with 11 bases in between. This CDR3 comprises 13 residues.

The V and J genes are TRBV14 and TRBJ2-3; the match to TRBD2 covers 8 bases. Germline V lookup: CDR1 SGHDN, CDR2 FVKESK. The CDR3 has 18 amino acids. V dropped 0 bases and J dropped 0; count of bases not matched to a gene: 8. CDR3 amino acids: CASSQESLQRGSTDTQYF. The CDR3 bases are TGTGCCAGCAGCCAAGAAAGTCTCCAGCGGGGGAGCACAGATACGCAGTATTTT. Full variable domain (rest looked up from reference TRBV14 and TRBJ2-3): EAGVTQFPSHSVIEKGQTVTLRCDPISGHDNLYWYRRVMGKEIKFLLHFVKESKQDESGMPNNRFLAERTGGTYSTLKVQPAELEDSGVYFCASSQESLQRGSTDTQYFGPGTRLTVL.

The V gene is TRBV12-3 or TRBV12-4, the J gene TRBJ1-1; D is perhaps TRBD1 (5 bases). The CDR3 covers 13 residues. V dropped 6 bases and J dropped 5 bases, with 13 bases sitting between them. The CDR3 loop reads CASRWMGGTEAFF. The CDR3 DNA is TGTGCCAGCAGGTGGATGGGGGGAACTGAAGCTTTCTTT.

In this sample, this clonotype turned up many times. This sequence joins TRBV7-3 and TRBJ2-1, with TRBD2 matching over 13 bases. The CDR3 consists of 16 residues. Germline loops: CDR1 SGHTA, CDR2 FQGTGA. With 7 bases clipped from V and 5 bases from J, the junction kept 8 bases outside the gene matches. CDR3 in amino acids: CASILAGGRSNNEQFF. The CDR3 DNA is TGTGCCAGCATACTAGCGGGGGGGCGGTCGAACAATGAGCAGTTCTTC.

This clonotype was counted a few times. The J gene is TRBJ1-3, the V gene TRBV9, with D possibly TRBD1 on 6 matching bases. The V gene lost 0 bases and the J gene lost 4 bases, with 14 bases spanning the gap. The CDR3 contains 16 residues. Germline loops: CDR1 SGDLS, CDR2 YYNGEE. For the CDR3, the DNA is TGTGCCAGCAGCGTAGGGCGGGGGGCGAAAGGAAACACCATATATTTT. It codes for CASSVGRGAKGNTIYF.

In its sample, this clonotype was seen many times. The chain is built from TRBV7-3 and TRBJ1-2; no definite D call. V shed 2 bases and J shed 5 bases, with 9 bases lying between them. The CDR3 sequence is 13 residues long. Germline CDR1 is SGHTA and CDR2 is FQGTGA. The CDR3 sequence: CASSLPGLYGYTF. CDR3 coding DNA: TGTGCCAGCAGCTTACCTGGGTTATATGGCTACACCTTC. Full variable domain (missing parts from reference TRBV7-3 and TRBJ1-2): GAGVSQTPSNKVTEKGKYVELRCDPISGHTALYWYRQSLGQGPEFLIYFQGTGAADDSGLPNDRFFAVRPEGSVSTLKIQRTERGDSAVYLCASSLPGLYGYTFGSGTRLTVV.

The gene calls are TRBV12-3 or TRBV12-4 and TRBJ2-1; no firm D call. This CDR3 has 15 residues. V was cut by 7 bases and J by 4 bases, with 17 bases left in between. The CDR3 protein is CASTYSRRRYNEQFF. CDR3 nucleotides: TGTGCCAGCACCTACAGCCGGCGTCGGTACAATGAGCAGTTCTTC.

Ten or more counts support this clonotype. The chain joins TRBV11-2 to TRBJ2-7; no definite D call. The CDR3 contains 12 residues. CDR1 and CDR2 (germline): SGHAT, FQNNGV. Between the trimmed V and J ends, which lost 6 bases and 0 bases, there was a span of 6 bases. CDR3 residues: CASRSGSYEQYF. In DNA, the CDR3 is TGTGCCAGCAGGTCTGGCTCCTACGAGCAGTACTTC.

This clonotype was counted between two and nine times. This sequence joins TRBV29-1 and TRBJ1-6; D not resolved. The CDR3 consists of 13 residues. The V gene lost 5 bases and the J gene lost 9 bases, with 14 bases spanning the gap. From germline, CDR1 is SQVTM and CDR2 ANQGSEA. The CDR3, as DNA: TGCAGCGTTAAGAGTGCAGGTTCTTCACCCCTCCACTTT. It yields the protein CSVKSAGSSPLHF.

This clonotype was seen a handful of times. The rearrangement joins TRBV5-1 to TRBJ1-2; D is possibly TRBD1 (5 bases). Trimming removed 0 bases at V and 6 bases at J, with 15 bases between. Germline V gene data show CDR1 as SGHRS and CDR2 as YFSETQ. The CDR3 has 15 amino acids. The CDR3 protein is CASSLAIGEGDGYTF. For the CDR3, the DNA is TGCGCCAGCAGCTTGGCCATCGGGGAAGGGGATGGCTACACCTTC.

This clonotype has just a few counts. V and J are TRBV20-1 and TRBJ2-3, with D perhaps matching TRBD1 or TRBD2 (6 bases each). The CDR3 is made up of 16 amino acids. Trimming pared 1 base from V and 4 bases from J, leaving 18 bases between. Germline lookup yields CDR1 DFQATT and CDR2 SNEGSKA (reference sequence). CDR3 loop: CSARAWGAGVSDTQYF. As DNA, the CDR3 is TGCAGTGCTAGAGCGTGGGGGGCTGGTGTCTCAGATACGCAGTATTTT.

This clonotype was recorded a few times. The chain employs TRBV6-1 and TRBJ2-6, with 8 nucleotides matching TRBD1. This CDR3 comprises 16 residues. Unmatched junction bases numbered 6, after V lost 8 bases and J lost 0 bases. The germline CDR1 and CDR2 sequences are MNHNS and SASEGT. This CDR3 is CASGQTGASGANVLTF. In nucleotides, the CDR3 is TGTGCCAGCGGTCAGACAGGGGCCTCTGGGGCCAACGTCCTGACTTTC.

This clonotype was counted only a few times. V and J are TRBV5-1 and TRBJ1-2; maybe TRBD1 (6 bases). Germline V gives CDR1 SGHRS, CDR2 YFSETQ. This CDR3 contains 15 residues. V lost 3 bases, J lost 3 bases, and 15 bases lay in between. The CDR3 is CASSSTGPPDYGYTF. The CDR3 DNA sequence: TGCGCCAGCAGCTCTACAGGGCCCCCGGACTATGGCTACACCTTC.

The chain links TRBV20-1 to TRBJ1-1; 7 bases are a match to TRBD1. The CDR3 length is 15 residues. The junction had 14 bases not matched to a gene; V was cut back by 2 bases and J by 8 bases. The germline V gene encodes CDR1 DFQATT and CDR2 SNEGSKA (reference sequence). As DNA, the CDR3 is TGCAGTGCTAGACAACGGGCAGGGGGTTATCTAGAAGCTTTCTTT. It specifies CSARQRAGGYLEAFF.